These 29 T cell receptor beta chains were sequenced from one sample in a study of shared clonotypes between healthy human individuals. As defined, naive CD8 cells were CD45RO-negative and positively selected for CCR7, with terminally differentiated effector memory CD45RA+ cells excluded. Sequencing used immunoSEQ multiplex PCR; TCRdb keeps in-frame clones, though not all of them. This table has 550,000 to 650,000 clones, roughly 95% appearing once. The specimen sequenced was naive CD8+ T cells sorted from blood. These receptors all come from a woman aged 25 to 45 in good health.

This chain links TRBV10-3 with TRBJ2-1; 8 nucleotides match TRBD2. Germline-derived CDR1 and CDR2 are ENHRY and SYGVKD. This CDR3 comprises 15 residues. V gave up 8 bases and J gave up 0 bases; unmatched junction bases: 6. CDR3 coding DNA: TGTGCCATCGACAGCGGGAGCAGCTCCTACAATGAGCAGTTCTTC. Amino acid sequence: CAIDSGSSSYNEQFF.

The chain recombines TRBV27 with TRBJ2-4; D is perhaps TRBD2 (6 bases). Trimming stripped 5 bases from V and 1 base from J, with 18 bases between. Looked up from germline, CDR1 is MNHEY and CDR2 is SMNVEV (reference sequence). The CDR3 is made up of 17 amino acids. CDR3 coding DNA: TGTGCCAGCAGTCCCTCCCCGGGAGAGGGGGCCAAAAACATTCAGTACTTC. Translation gives CASSPSPGEGAKNIQYF.

About this clone: A junction end diverges from the germline sequence, so it may reflect a read error. Other nucleotide sequences from this sample produce the same CDR3. The chain carries TRBV28 and TRBJ2-3; TRBD1 might be the D (6 bases). The length of the CDR3 is 14 residues. Germline CDR1 MDHEN, CDR2 SYDVKM. The CDR3 region is CASSSDRYTDTQYF. The CDR3 DNA is TGTGCCAGCAGTTCTGACAGGTACACAGATACACAGTATTTT. The variable domain in full, completed from reference TRBV28 and TRBJ2-3, reads DVKVTQSSRYLVKRTGEKVFLECVQDMDHENMFWYRQDPGLGLRLIYFSYDVKMKEKGDIPEGYSVSREKKERFSLILESASTNQTSMYLCASSSDRYTDTQYFGPGTRLTVL.

The chain is built from TRBV28 and TRBJ1-6, with 9 bases that match TRBD1. J gave up 10 bases and V 8 bases, and 6 bases lay outside the gene matches. This CDR3 spans 13 amino acids. CDR1 MDHEN and CDR2 SYDVKM come from the germline V gene. As DNA, the CDR3 is TGTGCCAGCCAAGGGACAGGGAACTCACCCCTCCACTTT. It specifies CASQGTGNSPLHF. Full variable domain (remainder filled in from reference TRBV28 and TRBJ1-6): DVKVTQSSRYLVKRTGEKVFLECVQDMDHENMFWYRQDPGLGLRLIYFSYDVKMKEKGDIPEGYSVSREKKERFSLILESASTNQTSMYLCASQGTGNSPLHFGNGTRLTVT.

This chain connects TRBV27 to TRBJ2-7, with a tentative D call TRBD2 (5 bases). Trimming removed 7 bases from V and 4 bases from J, with 14 bases in between. CDR1 and CDR2 (germline): MNHEY, SMNVEV (reference sequence). The CDR3 loop spans 13 amino acids. CDR3 in amino acids: CASKEGTGYEQYF. CDR3 bases: TGTGCCAGCAAAGAGGGTACGGGTTACGAGCAGTACTTC.

V is TRBV25-1 and J is TRBJ2-7, with 7 bases that match TRBD1. In germline, CDR1 is MGHDK, CDR2 SYGVNS. The CDR3 spans 14 residues. Trimming at V came to 3 bases and at J to 2 bases, leaving 4 bases not matched to a gene. The CDR3 DNA sequence: TGTGCCAGCAGTGACGGTACAGGGGCCTACGAGCAGTACTTC. As protein: CASSDGTGAYEQYF.

The chain uses TRBV9 and TRBJ2-3; D not certain. The V end lost 2 bases, the J end lost 2 bases, and 9 bases lay between the germline ends. In germline, CDR1 is SGDLS, CDR2 YYNGEE. This CDR3 comprises 14 residues. The CDR3 loop reads CASSVFGNTDTQYF. The CDR3 nucleotides read TGTGCCAGCAGCGTTTTTGGGAACACAGATACGCAGTATTTT.

This clone has only a few counts. Other nucleotide sequences in the sample specify the same CDR3. This chain connects TRBV27 to TRBJ2-7; D is ambiguous. The CDR3 length is 12 residues. Trimming left V 4 bases short and J 1 base short, with 5 bases between. CDR1 and CDR2 from the germline V gene are MNHEY and SMNVEV (reference sequence). Here the CDR3 DNA reads TGTGCCAGCAGTTCAAATTCCTACGAGCAGTACTTC. This encodes CASSSNSYEQYF.

The chain combines TRBV25-1 with TRBJ2-4; D remains ambiguous. The V gene's germline CDR1 is MGHDK and CDR2 SYGVNS. The length of the CDR3 is 13 residues. V lost 3 bases and J 5 bases, leaving 8 bases between the germline ends. The CDR3: CASSDSLENIQYF. In DNA, the CDR3 is TGTGCCAGCAGTGACAGCTTAGAAAACATTCAGTACTTC. Full variable domain (remainder filled in from reference TRBV25-1 and TRBJ2-4): EADIYQTPRYLVIGTGKKITLECSQTMGHDKMYWYQQDPGMELHLIHYSYGVNSTEKGDLSSESTVSRIRTEHFPLTLESARPSHTSQYLCASSDSLENIQYFGAGTRLSVL.

The chain uses TRBV28 and TRBJ2-1; TRBD2 agrees at 9 bases. The CDR3 covers 15 residues. With 10 bases clipped from V and 4 bases from J, the junction kept 11 bases outside the gene matches. In germline, CDR1 is MDHEN, CDR2 SYDVKM. The CDR3 loop reads CAIRGSGSTYNEQFF. For the CDR3, the DNA is TGTGCCATCAGGGGTAGCGGGAGTACATACAATGAGCAGTTCTTC.

V gene TRBV6-5 combines with J gene TRBJ1-3; no clear D gene. The CDR3 consists of 15 residues. Germline-derived CDR1 and CDR2 are MNHEY and SVGAGI. V lost 5 bases and J 2 bases, leaving 13 bases between the germline ends. CDR3 sequence: CASSPGSATGNTIYF. CDR3 DNA sequence: TGTGCCAGCAGTCCAGGCAGCGCTACTGGAAACACCATATATTTT.

The V gene is TRBV30, the J gene TRBJ2-7, with 10 bases fitting TRBD2. The CDR3 has 17 residues. The germline V gene has CDR1 GTSNPN and CDR2 SVGIG (reference sequence). Trimming at V came to 3 bases and at J to 3 bases, leaving 14 bases not matched to a gene. The CDR3 loop reads CAWRARIGLADHYEQYF. In DNA, the CDR3 is TGTGCCTGGAGGGCTCGGATAGGACTAGCGGACCACTACGAGCAGTACTTC.

The chain joins TRBV28 to TRBJ2-4; TRBD2 agrees at 10 bases. V dropped 2 bases and J dropped 6; count of bases not matched to a gene: 4. The CDR3 is 15 amino acids. Germline CDR1 and CDR2: MDHEN and SYDVKM. The CDR3 loop is CASSLLAGVGNIQYF. In nucleotides, the CDR3 is TGTGCCAGCAGTTTACTAGCGGGAGTAGGAAACATTCAGTACTTC.

The chain combines TRBV11-2 with TRBJ1-3, with 10 bases lining up with TRBD1. The CDR3 spans 16 residues. V trimming: 4 bases; J trimming: 8 bases; junction bases outside the gene matches: 11. From germline, CDR1 is SGHAT and CDR2 FQNNGV. In nucleotides, the CDR3 is TGTGCCAGCAGCTCTCCCCCGGACAGGGGGTTTCACACCATATATTTT. Its translation is CASSSPPDRGFHTIYF.

The chain is built from TRBV7-9 and TRBJ2-7; TRBD1 agrees at 8 bases. Losses at the gene ends were 1 base for V and 2 bases for J; bases not matched to a gene: 1. Per germline, CDR1 SEHNR and CDR2 FQNEAQ (reference sequence). The CDR3 is made up of 14 amino acids. The CDR3 bases are TGTGCCAGCAGCTTAGGGGACAGGCCCTACGAGCAGTACTTC. It yields the protein CASSLGDRPYEQYF.

The V and J genes are TRBV28 and TRBJ1-5; D is unresolved. The ends were cut back, 5 bases at V and 0 bases at J, with 14 bases in the middle. Germline values: CDR1 MDHEN, CDR2 SYDVKM. The CDR3 runs to 16 residues. The DNA for the CDR3 is TGTGCCAGCAGTATCACGACGGATGATAGCAATCAGCCCCAGCATTTT. Translated, it gives CASSITTDDSNQPQHF.

The rearrangement joins TRBV11-2 to TRBJ2-7; no reliable D call. Germline V gene sequence: CDR1 SGHAT, CDR2 FQNNGV. V was cut by 2 bases and J by 5 bases, with 16 bases left in between. CDR3 length: 15 residues. The CDR3 spells CASSLQATPWDEQYF. Here the CDR3 DNA reads TGTGCCAGCAGCTTACAAGCGACCCCTTGGGACGAGCAGTACTTC.

This clone appeared a single time. The chain uses TRBV5-1 and TRBJ1-1; D is undetermined. Germline V gene data show CDR1 as SGHRS and CDR2 as YFSETQ. The CDR3 sequence is 15 residues long. Trimming stripped 1 base from V and 1 base from J, with 11 bases between. The CDR3, as DNA: TGCGCCAGCAGCTTGTATCCGGACTCGAACACTGAAGCTTTCTTT. It codes for CASSLYPDSNTEAFF.

This clone was recorded only once. The chain uses TRBV19 and TRBJ2-6; D remains unclear. This CDR3 comprises 15 residues. Trimming pared 5 bases from V and 2 bases from J, leaving 10 bases between. Germline V lookup: CDR1 LNHDA, CDR2 SQIVND (reference sequence). CDR3 coding DNA: TGTGCCAGTAGTGTTCCAATAGCTGGGGCCAACGTCCTGACTTTC. Translated, it gives CASSVPIAGANVLTF.

This rearrangement joins TRBV7-2 to TRBJ2-3; TRBD2 agrees at 10 bases. CDR3 length: 17 amino acids. Per the germline V gene, CDR1 is SGHTA and CDR2 is FQGNSA. J gave up 6 bases and V 5 bases, and 14 bases lay outside the gene matches. Here the CDR3 reads CASSRVRSGRIGDTQYF. Here the CDR3 DNA reads TGTGCCAGCAGCCGGGTTCGTAGCGGGAGGATTGGGGATACGCAGTATTTT.

The chain is built from TRBV4-1 and TRBJ2-1; D remains unclear. Trimming left V 1 base short and J 5 bases short, with 15 bases between. The CDR3 runs 16 residues. Germline CDR1 reads MGHRA; CDR2 reads YSYEKL. The CDR3 DNA reads as TGCGCCAGCAGCCAAGGGCTACCAACAACAAACAATGAGCAGTTCTTC. Amino acids: CASSQGLPTTNNEQFF.

The J gene is TRBJ2-7, the V gene TRBV7-8; D uncertain. V dropped 1 base and J dropped 5 bases, with 12 bases sitting between them. The CDR3 loop spans 14 amino acids. The germline gives CDR1 SGHVS, CDR2 FQNEAQ. The CDR3 is CASSLGGANHEQYF. The CDR3 DNA reads TGTGCCAGCAGCTTAGGCGGAGCTAACCACGAGCAGTACTTC. The full variable domain, completed using reference TRBV7-8 and TRBJ2-7, is GAGVSQSPRYKVAKRGQDVALRCDPISGHVSLFWYQQALGQGPEFLTYFQNEAQLDKSGLPSDRFFAERPEGSVSTLKIQRTQQEDSAVYLCASSLGGANHEQYFGPGTRLTVT.

The chain couples TRBV5-4 to TRBJ2-3; D unclear. Germline V gene sequence: CDR1 SGHNT, CDR2 YYREEE (reference sequence). This CDR3 is 14 amino acids long. V lost 4 bases, J lost 3 bases, and 12 bases lay in between. This CDR3 is CASSSWSGTDTQYF. The CDR3 DNA is TGTGCCAGCAGCAGCTGGAGTGGGACAGATACGCAGTATTTT.

The J gene is TRBJ2-1, the V gene TRBV6-5; 7 bases are a match to TRBD2. Germline lookup yields CDR1 MNHEY and CDR2 SVGAGI. The V segment lost 0 bases and the J segment 3 bases; nucleotides outside the gene matches: 2. The CDR3 is 15 residues long. The CDR3 region has the DNA TGTGCCAGCAGTTACTCGACTAGCCTCTACAATGAGCAGTTCTTC. Its protein is CASSYSTSLYNEQFF.

The CDR3 loop reads CASSLLGARNTIYF. CDR3 bases: TGTGCCAGCAGCTTGTTAGGGGCCCGAAACACCATATATTTT. This chain links TRBV5-6 with TRBJ1-3; D is perhaps TRBD1 (5 bases). Germline-derived CDR1 and CDR2 are SGHDT and YYEEEE. The germline V and J ends were trimmed by 1 base and 5 bases, with 10 bases remaining between them. The CDR3 has 14 amino acids.

This sequence joins TRBV6-6 and TRBJ2-3, with unresolved D. The V gene lost 0 bases and the J gene lost 2 bases, with 12 bases spanning the gap. The CDR3 extends over 16 amino acids. The V gene's germline CDR1 is MNHNY and CDR2 SVGAGI (reference sequence). CDR3 nucleotide sequence: TGTGCCAGCAGTTACTCGTCCCAGGAGTACACAGATACGCAGTATTTT. It codes for CASSYSSQEYTDTQYF.

The CDR3 region has the DNA TGTGCCAGCAGTGATAGTGGAATAAGCTCCTACAATGAGCAGTTCTTC. Residues: CASSDSGISSYNEQFF. The chain has TRBV2 and TRBJ2-1; unclear D gene. V lost 3 bases to trimming and J lost 0 bases, with 12 bases between them. Germline CDR1 and CDR2: SNHLY and FYNNEI. CDR3 length: 16 residues.

V gene TRBV7-9 combines with J gene TRBJ2-4; D ambiguous. The germline gives CDR1 SEHNR, CDR2 FQNEAQ (reference sequence). Between the trimmed V and J ends, which lost 4 bases and 7 bases, there was a span of 8 bases. The CDR3 has 12 residues. For the CDR3, the DNA is TGTGCCAGCAGCTCGACAAACAACATTCAGTACTTC. It translates to CASSSTNNIQYF.

This clone was observed once. The genes are TRBV27 and TRBJ1-1; TRBD1 agrees at 8 bases. Per the germline V gene, CDR1 is MNHEY and CDR2 is SMNVEV (reference sequence). The CDR3 has 16 amino acids. The ends lost 6 bases at V and 1 base at J; junction bases unmatched: 10. The CDR3 DNA is TGTGCCAGCAGCCCTGGACAGGGTGCTGGGAACACTGAAGCTTTCTTT. The encoded protein is CASSPGQGAGNTEAFF.